This T cell receptor (beta chain) was captured by sequencing in a study of T cell responses to AZD1222 COVID-19 vaccine. Using immunoSEQ multiplex PCR, the repertoire was profiled, and TCRdb retains in-frame clones only, with some absent. The sample has 120,000 or so clones; 90% are singletons. Per germline, CDR1 MNHEY and CDR2 SVGAGI. This CDR3 region has 15 residues. After removal of 5 bases from V and 5 bases from J, the junction contained 5 bases not matched to a gene. The sequences come from peripheral blood, collected 28 days after the second dose of the MenACWY control vaccine. The chain carries TRBV6-5 and TRBJ2-2, with 10 bases aligning to TRBD1. The TCR comes from an adult who received the MenACWY meningococcal vaccine as a control. As DNA, the CDR3 is TGTGCCAGCAGTCTCCGGACAGGGGGGACCGGGGAGCTGTTTTTT. It specifies CASSLRTGGTGELFF.